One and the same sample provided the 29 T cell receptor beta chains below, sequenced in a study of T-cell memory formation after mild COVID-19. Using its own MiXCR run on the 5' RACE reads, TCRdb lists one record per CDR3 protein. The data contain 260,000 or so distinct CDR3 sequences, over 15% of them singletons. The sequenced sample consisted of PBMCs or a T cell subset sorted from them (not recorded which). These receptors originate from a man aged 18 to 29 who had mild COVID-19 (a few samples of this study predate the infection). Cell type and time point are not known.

For the CDR3, the DNA is TGTGCCAGCAGCCAACGAATCGCGAGCGGGGGGACGCAGTATTTT. Translating gives CASSQRIASGGTQYF. The rearrangement joins TRBV3-1 to TRBJ2-3; 9 bases match TRBD2. Germline CDR1 is LGHDT and CDR2 is YNNKEL (reference sequence). The CDR3 consists of 15 residues. The J segment lost 9 bases and the V segment lost 2 bases, leaving 9 bases of the junction unmatched.

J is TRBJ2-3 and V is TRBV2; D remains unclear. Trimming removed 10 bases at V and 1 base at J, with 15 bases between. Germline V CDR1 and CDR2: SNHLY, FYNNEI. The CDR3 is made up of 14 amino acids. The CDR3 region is CATLDPGGTDTQYF. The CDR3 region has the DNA TGTGCCACCCTTGACCCAGGCGGCACAGATACGCAGTATTTT.

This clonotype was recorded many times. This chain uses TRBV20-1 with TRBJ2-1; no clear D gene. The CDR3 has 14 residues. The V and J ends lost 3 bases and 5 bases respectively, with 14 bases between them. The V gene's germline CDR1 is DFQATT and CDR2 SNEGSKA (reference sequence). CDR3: CSARIGPHDNEQFF. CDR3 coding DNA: TGCAGTGCTAGGATTGGGCCTCACGACAATGAGCAGTTCTTC.

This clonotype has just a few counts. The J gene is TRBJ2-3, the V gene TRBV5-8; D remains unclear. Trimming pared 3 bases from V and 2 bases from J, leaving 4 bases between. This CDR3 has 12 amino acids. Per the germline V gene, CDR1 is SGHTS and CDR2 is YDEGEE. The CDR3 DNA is TGTGCCAGCAGCTGGACCACAGATACGCAGTATTTT. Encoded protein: CASSWTTDTQYF.

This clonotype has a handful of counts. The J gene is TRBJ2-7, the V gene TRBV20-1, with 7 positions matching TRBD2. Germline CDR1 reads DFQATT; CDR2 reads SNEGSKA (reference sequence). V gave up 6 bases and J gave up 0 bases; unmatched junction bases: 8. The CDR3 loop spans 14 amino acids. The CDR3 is CSALSSGHSYEQYF. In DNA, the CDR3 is TGCAGTGCCCTGTCTAGCGGCCACTCCTACGAGCAGTACTTC.

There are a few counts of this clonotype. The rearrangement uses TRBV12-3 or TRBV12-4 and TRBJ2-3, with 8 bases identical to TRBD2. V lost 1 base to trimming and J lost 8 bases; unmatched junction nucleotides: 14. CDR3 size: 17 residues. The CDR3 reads CASSLGRGAGARGTQYF. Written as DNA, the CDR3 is TGTGCCAGCAGTTTAGGCAGAGGAGCGGGGGCCAGGGGTACGCAGTATTTT.

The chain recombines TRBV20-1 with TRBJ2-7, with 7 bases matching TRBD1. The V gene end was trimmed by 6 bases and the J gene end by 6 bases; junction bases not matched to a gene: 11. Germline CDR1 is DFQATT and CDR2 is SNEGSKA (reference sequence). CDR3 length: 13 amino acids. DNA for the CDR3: TGCAGTGCCCCGAGACAGGGTCTCGTCGAGCAGTACGTC. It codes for CSAPRQGLVEQYV.

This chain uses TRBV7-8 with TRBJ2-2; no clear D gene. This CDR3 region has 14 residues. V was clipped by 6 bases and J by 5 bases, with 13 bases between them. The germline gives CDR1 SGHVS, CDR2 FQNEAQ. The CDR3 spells CASSYSWGTGELFF. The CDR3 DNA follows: TGTGCCAGCAGTTACTCCTGGGGAACCGGGGAGCTGTTTTTT.

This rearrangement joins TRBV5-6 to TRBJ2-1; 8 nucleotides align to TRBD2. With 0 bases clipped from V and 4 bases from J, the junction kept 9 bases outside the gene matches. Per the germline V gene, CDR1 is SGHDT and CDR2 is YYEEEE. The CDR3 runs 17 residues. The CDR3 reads CASSLAQLAAPYNEQFF. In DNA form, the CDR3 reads TGTGCCAGCAGCTTGGCCCAACTAGCGGCCCCGTACAATGAGCAGTTCTTC.

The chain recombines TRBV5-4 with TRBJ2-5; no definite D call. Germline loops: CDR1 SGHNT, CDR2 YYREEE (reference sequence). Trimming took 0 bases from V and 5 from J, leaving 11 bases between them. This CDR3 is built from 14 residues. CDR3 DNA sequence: TGTGCCAGCAGCTTGGGTTGGTCCGAGGAGACCCAGTACTTC. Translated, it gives CASSLGWSEETQYF.

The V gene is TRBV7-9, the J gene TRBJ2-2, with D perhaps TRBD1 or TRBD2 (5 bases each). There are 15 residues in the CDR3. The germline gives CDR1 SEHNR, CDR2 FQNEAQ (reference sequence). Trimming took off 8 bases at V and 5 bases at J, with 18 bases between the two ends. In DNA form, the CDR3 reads TGTGCCAGCGCCCCCTGGGGGACGGTGACCGGGGAGCTGTTTTTT. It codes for CASAPWGTVTGELFF.

CDR3 sequence reads: CASSFGDRGTNEKLFF. The CDR3 region has the DNA TGTGCCAGCAGCTTTGGGGACAGGGGAACTAATGAAAAACTGTTTTTT. The rearrangement links TRBV11-2 to TRBJ1-4, with TRBD1 matching over 10 bases. The germline V gene encodes CDR1 SGHAT and CDR2 FQNNGV. The CDR3 runs 16 residues. Trimming cost V 3 bases and J 1 base; bases outside gene matches: 2. Full variable domain (missing parts from reference TRBV11-2 and TRBJ1-4): EAGVAQSPRYKIIEKRQSVAFWCNPISGHATLYWYQQILGQGPKLLIQFQNNGVVDDSQLPKDRFSAERLKGVDSTLKIQPAKLEDSAVYLCASSFGDRGTNEKLFFGSGTQLSVL.

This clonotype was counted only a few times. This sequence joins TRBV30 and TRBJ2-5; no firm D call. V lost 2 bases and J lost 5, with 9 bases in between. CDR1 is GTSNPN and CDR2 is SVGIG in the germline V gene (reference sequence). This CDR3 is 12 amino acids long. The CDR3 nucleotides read TGTGCCTGGAGTAGACGCCTGGAGACCCAGTACTTC. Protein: CAWSRRLETQYF.

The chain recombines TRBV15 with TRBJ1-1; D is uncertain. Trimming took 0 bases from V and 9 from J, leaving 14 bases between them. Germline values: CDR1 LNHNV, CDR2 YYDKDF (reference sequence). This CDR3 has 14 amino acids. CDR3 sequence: CATSRDRLRTKAFF. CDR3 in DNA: TGTGCCACCAGCAGAGATCGCCTTCGGACGAAAGCTTTCTTT.

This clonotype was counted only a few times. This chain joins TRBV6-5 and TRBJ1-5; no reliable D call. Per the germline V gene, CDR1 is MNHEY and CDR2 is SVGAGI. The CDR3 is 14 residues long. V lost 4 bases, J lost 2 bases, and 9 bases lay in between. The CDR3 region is CASSSHGGNQPQHF. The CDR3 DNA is TGTGCCAGCAGTTCCCATGGAGGCAATCAGCCCCAGCATTTT.

Here the CDR3 reads CASSFGLEAFF. The DNA for the CDR3 is TGTGCCAGCAGTTTTGGGCTTGAAGCTTTCTTT. The J gene is TRBJ1-1, the V gene TRBV12-3 or TRBV12-4, with D uncertain. CDR3 length: 11 residues. Trimming shortened V by 3 bases and J by 7 bases, and 6 bases separated the two germline ends.

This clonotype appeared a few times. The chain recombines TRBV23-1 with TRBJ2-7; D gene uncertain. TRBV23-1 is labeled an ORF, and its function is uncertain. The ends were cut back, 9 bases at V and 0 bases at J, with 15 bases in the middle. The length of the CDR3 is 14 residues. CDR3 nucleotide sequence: TGCGCCAGGCCGTGGACGGGTAGCTCCTACGAGCAGTACGTC. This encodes CARPWTGSSYEQYV.

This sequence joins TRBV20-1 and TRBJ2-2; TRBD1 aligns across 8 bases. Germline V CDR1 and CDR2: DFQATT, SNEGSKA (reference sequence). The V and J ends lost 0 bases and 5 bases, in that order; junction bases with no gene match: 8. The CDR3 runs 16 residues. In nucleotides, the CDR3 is TGCAGTGCTAGAGATCGGGTGACAGGGGAAACCGGGGAGCTGTTTTTT. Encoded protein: CSARDRVTGETGELFF.

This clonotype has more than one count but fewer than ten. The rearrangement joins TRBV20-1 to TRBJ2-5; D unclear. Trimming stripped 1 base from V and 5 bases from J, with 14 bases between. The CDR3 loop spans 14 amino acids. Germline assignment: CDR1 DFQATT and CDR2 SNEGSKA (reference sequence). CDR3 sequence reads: CSARVPNPGETQYF. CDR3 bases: TGCAGTGCTAGAGTCCCCAACCCCGGGGAGACCCAGTACTTC.

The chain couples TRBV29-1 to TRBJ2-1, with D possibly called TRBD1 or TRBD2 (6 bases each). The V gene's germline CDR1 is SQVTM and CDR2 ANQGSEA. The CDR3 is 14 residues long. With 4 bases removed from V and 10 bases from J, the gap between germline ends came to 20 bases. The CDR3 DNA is TGCAGCGTTGGGCCCCCGGGGGCAGGGCGCGAGCAGTTCTTC. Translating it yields CSVGPPGAGREQFF.

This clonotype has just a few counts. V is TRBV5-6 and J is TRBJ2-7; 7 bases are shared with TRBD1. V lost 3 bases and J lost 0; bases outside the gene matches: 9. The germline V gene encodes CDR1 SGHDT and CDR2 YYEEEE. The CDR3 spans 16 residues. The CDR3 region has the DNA TGTGCCAGCAGCTCTACCGACGGGACAGTCTCCTACGAGCAGTACGTC. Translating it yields CASSSTDGTVSYEQYV.

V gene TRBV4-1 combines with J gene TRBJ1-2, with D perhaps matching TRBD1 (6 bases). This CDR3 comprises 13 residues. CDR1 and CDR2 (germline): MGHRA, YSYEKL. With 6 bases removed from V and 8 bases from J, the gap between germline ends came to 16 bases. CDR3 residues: CASRQGFKDGYTF. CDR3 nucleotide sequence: TGCGCCAGCAGACAGGGTTTTAAGGACGGCTACACCTTC.

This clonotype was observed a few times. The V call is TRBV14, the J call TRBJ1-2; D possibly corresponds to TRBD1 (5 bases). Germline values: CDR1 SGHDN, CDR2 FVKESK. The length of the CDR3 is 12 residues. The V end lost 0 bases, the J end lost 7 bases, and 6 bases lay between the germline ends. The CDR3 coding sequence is TGTGCCAGCAGCCAAGACAGGGCTGGCTACACCTTC. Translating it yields CASSQDRAGYTF.

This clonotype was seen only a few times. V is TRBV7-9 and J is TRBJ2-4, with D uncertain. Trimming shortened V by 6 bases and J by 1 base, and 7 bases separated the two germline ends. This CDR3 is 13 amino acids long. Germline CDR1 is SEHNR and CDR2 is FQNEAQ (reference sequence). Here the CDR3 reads CASSNPAKNIQYF. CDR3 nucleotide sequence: TGTGCCAGCAGTAACCCTGCCAAAAACATTCAGTACTTC.

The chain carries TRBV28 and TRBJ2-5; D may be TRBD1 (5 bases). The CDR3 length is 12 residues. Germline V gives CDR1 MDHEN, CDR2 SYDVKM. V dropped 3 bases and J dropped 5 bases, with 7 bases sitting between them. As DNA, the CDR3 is TGTGCCAGCAGTTTTAAGGGGGAGACCCAGTACTTC. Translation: CASSFKGETQYF. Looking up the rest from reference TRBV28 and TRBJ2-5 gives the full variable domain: DVKVTQSSRYLVKRTGEKVFLECVQDMDHENMFWYRQDPGLGLRLIYFSYDVKMKEKGDIPEGYSVSREKKERFSLILESASTNQTSMYLCASSFKGETQYFGPGTRLLVL.

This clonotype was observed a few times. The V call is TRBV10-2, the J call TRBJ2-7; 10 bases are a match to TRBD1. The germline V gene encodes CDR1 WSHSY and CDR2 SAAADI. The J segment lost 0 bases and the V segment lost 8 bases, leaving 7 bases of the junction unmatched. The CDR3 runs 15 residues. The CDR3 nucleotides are TGCGCCAGCCGTTTGGGACAGGGGTCCTCCTACGAGCAGTACGTC. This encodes CASRLGQGSSYEQYV.

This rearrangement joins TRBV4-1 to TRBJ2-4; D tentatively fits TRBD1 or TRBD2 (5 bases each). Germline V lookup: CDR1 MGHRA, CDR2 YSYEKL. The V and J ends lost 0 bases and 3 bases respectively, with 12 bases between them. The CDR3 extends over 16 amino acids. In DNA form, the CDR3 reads TGCGCCAGCAGCCAAGATTGGGGGTATGACAAAAACATTCAGTACTTC. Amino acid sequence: CASSQDWGYDKNIQYF.

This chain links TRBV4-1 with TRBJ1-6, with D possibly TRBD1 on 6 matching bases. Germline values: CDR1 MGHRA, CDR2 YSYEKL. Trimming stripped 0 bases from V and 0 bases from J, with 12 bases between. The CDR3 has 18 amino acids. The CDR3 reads CASSQDQGSSSYNSPLHF. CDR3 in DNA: TGCGCCAGCAGCCAAGATCAGGGGTCCAGCTCCTATAATTCACCCCTCCACTTT.

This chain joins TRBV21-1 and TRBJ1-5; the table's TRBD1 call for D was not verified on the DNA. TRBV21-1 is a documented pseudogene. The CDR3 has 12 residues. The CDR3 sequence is CARLGDDQPQHF. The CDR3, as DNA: TGTGCCAGATTGGGGGACGACCAGCCCCAGCATTTT.